This entry concerns a single T cell receptor (beta chain). CDR3 length equals 15 residues. Losses at the gene ends were 4 bases for V and 7 bases for J; bases not matched to a gene: 5. CDR1 and CDR2 (germline): DFQATT, SNEGSKA (reference sequence). TCRdb used MiXCR to reprocess the 5' RACE reads, holding one entry per CDR3 protein. The sample has some 460,000 distinct CDR3 sequences, 12% to 15% seen once. This sample was included in a study of identical twins. These records were also assigned to another study, of yellow fever vaccine responses in identical twins.

This TCR was sampled from a young woman in good health. This rearrangement joins TRBV20-1 to TRBJ2-1; TRBD2 agrees at 15 bases. The sequencing input was CD4+ T cells sorted from blood. CDR3 sequence: CSATWGLAGGNEQFF. The CDR3 DNA reads as TGCAGTGCTACTTGGGGACTAGCGGGAGGTAATGAGCAGTTCTTC.